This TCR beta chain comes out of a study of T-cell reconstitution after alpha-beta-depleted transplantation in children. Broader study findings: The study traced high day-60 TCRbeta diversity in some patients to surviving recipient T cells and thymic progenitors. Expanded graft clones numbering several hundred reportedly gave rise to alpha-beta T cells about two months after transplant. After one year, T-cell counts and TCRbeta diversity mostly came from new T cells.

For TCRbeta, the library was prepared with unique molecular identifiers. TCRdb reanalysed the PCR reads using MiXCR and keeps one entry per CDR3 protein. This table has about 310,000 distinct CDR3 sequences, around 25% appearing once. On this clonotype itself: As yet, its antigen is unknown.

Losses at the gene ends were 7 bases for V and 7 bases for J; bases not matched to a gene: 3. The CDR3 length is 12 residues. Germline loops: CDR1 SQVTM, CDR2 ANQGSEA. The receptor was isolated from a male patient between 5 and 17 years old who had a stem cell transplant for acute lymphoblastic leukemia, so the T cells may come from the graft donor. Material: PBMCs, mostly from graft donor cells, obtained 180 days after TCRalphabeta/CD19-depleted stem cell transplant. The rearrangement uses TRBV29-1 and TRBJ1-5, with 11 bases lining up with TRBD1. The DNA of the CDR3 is TGCAGCGGTGGGACAGGGGGACAGCCCCAGCATTTT. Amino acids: CSGGTGGQPQHF.